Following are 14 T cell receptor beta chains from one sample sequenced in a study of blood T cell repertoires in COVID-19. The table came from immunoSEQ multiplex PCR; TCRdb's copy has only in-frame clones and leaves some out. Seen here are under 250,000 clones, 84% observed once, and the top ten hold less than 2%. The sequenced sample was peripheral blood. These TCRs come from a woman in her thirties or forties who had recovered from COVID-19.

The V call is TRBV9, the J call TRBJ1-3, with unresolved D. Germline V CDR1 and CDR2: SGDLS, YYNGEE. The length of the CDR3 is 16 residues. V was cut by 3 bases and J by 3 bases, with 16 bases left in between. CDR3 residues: CASSEPLALVGNTIYF. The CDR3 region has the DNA TGTGCCAGCAGCGAGCCCCTCGCGTTGGTTGGAAACACCATATATTTT.

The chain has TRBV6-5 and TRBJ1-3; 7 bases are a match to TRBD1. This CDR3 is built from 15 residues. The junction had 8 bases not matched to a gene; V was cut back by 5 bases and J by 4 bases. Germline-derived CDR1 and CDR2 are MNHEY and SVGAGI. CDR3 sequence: CASSRQGVRGNTIYF. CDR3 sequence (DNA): TGTGCCAGCAGTCGACAGGGAGTAAGGGGAAACACCATATATTTT.

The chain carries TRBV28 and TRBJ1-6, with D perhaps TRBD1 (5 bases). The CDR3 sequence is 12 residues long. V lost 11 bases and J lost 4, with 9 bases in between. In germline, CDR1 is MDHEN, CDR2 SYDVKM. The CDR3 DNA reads TGTGCCTTACAGGAATATAATTCACCCCTCCACTTT. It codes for CALQEYNSPLHF.

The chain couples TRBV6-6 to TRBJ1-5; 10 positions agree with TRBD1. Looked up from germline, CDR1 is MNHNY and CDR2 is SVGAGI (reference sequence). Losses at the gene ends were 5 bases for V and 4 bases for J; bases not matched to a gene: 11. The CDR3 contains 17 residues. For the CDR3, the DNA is TGTGCCAGCAGTCCGGGACAGGGGCCTAGGGGAAATCAGCCCCAGCATTTT. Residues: CASSPGQGPRGNQPQHF.

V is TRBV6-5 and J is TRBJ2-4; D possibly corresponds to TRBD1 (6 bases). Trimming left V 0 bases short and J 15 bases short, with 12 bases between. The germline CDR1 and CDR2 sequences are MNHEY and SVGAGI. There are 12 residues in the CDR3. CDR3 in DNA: TGTGCCAGCAGTTACTCAGGGGGTCCACGGTACTTC. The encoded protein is CASSYSGGPRYF.

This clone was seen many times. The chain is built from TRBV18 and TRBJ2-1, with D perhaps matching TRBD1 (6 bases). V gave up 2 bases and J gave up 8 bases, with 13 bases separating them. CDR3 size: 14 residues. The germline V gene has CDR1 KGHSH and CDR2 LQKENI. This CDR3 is CASSPVAQGDEQFF. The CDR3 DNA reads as TGTGCCAGCTCACCAGTGGCACAGGGCGATGAGCAGTTCTTC.

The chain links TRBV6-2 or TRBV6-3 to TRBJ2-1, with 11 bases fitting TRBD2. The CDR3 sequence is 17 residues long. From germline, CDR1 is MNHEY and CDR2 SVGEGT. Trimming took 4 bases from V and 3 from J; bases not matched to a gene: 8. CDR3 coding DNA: TGTGCCAGCAGTTCCTGGGGTAGCGGGGGGGACTACAATGAGCAGTTCTTC. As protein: CASSSWGSGGDYNEQFF.

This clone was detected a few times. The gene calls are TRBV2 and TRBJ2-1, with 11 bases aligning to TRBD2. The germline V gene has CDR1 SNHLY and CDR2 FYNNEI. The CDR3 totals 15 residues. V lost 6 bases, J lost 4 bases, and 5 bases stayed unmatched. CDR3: CASRKPSGGYNEQFF. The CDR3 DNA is TGTGCCAGCAGGAAACCTAGCGGGGGGTACAATGAGCAGTTCTTC.

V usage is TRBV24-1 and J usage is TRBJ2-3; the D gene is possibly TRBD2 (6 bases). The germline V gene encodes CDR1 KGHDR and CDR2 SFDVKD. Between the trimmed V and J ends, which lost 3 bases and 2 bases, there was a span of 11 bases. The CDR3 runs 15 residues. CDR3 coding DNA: TGTGCCACCAGTGATCCCGGGGGATTCACAGATACGCAGTATTTT. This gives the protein CATSDPGGFTDTQYF.

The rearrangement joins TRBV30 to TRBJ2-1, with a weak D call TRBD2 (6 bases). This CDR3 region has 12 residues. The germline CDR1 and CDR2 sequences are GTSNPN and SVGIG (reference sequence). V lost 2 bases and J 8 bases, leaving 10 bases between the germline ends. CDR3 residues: CAWSRGLDEQFF. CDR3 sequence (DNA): TGTGCCTGGAGTCGGGGGTTGGATGAGCAGTTCTTC.

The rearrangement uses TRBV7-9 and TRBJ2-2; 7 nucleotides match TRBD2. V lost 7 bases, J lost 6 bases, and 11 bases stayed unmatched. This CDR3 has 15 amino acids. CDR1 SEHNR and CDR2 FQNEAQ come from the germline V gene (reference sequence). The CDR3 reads CASTILASLAGELFF. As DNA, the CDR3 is TGTGCCAGCACCATACTAGCGTCCCTCGCCGGGGAGCTGTTTTTT.

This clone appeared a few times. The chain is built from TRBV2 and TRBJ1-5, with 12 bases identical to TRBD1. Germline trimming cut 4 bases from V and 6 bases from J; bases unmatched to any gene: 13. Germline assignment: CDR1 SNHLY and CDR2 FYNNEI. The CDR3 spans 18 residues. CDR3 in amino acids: CASSVGRPGTGGRQPQHF. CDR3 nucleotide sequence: TGTGCCAGCAGTGTGGGCCGACCCGGGACAGGGGGCCGTCAGCCCCAGCATTTT.

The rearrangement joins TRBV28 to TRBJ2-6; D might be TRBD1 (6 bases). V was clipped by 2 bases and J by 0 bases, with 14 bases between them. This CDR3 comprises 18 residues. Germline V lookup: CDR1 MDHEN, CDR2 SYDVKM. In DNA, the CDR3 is TGTGCCAGCAGTTTAGCCCAGGGGAGAAACTCTGGGGCCAACGTCCTGACTTTC. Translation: CASSLAQGRNSGANVLTF. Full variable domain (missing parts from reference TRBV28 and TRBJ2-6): DVKVTQSSRYLVKRTGEKVFLECVQDMDHENMFWYRQDPGLGLRLIYFSYDVKMKEKGDIPEGYSVSREKKERFSLILESASTNQTSMYLCASSLAQGRNSGANVLTFGAGSRLTVL.

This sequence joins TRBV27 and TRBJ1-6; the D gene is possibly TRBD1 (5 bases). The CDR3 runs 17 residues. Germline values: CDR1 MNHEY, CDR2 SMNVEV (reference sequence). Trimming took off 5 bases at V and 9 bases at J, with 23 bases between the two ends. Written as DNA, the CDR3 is TGTGCCAGCAGTCCCGAGACGCAGGGCAGGTGGGGTTCACCCCTCCACTTT. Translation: CASSPETQGRWGSPLHF.